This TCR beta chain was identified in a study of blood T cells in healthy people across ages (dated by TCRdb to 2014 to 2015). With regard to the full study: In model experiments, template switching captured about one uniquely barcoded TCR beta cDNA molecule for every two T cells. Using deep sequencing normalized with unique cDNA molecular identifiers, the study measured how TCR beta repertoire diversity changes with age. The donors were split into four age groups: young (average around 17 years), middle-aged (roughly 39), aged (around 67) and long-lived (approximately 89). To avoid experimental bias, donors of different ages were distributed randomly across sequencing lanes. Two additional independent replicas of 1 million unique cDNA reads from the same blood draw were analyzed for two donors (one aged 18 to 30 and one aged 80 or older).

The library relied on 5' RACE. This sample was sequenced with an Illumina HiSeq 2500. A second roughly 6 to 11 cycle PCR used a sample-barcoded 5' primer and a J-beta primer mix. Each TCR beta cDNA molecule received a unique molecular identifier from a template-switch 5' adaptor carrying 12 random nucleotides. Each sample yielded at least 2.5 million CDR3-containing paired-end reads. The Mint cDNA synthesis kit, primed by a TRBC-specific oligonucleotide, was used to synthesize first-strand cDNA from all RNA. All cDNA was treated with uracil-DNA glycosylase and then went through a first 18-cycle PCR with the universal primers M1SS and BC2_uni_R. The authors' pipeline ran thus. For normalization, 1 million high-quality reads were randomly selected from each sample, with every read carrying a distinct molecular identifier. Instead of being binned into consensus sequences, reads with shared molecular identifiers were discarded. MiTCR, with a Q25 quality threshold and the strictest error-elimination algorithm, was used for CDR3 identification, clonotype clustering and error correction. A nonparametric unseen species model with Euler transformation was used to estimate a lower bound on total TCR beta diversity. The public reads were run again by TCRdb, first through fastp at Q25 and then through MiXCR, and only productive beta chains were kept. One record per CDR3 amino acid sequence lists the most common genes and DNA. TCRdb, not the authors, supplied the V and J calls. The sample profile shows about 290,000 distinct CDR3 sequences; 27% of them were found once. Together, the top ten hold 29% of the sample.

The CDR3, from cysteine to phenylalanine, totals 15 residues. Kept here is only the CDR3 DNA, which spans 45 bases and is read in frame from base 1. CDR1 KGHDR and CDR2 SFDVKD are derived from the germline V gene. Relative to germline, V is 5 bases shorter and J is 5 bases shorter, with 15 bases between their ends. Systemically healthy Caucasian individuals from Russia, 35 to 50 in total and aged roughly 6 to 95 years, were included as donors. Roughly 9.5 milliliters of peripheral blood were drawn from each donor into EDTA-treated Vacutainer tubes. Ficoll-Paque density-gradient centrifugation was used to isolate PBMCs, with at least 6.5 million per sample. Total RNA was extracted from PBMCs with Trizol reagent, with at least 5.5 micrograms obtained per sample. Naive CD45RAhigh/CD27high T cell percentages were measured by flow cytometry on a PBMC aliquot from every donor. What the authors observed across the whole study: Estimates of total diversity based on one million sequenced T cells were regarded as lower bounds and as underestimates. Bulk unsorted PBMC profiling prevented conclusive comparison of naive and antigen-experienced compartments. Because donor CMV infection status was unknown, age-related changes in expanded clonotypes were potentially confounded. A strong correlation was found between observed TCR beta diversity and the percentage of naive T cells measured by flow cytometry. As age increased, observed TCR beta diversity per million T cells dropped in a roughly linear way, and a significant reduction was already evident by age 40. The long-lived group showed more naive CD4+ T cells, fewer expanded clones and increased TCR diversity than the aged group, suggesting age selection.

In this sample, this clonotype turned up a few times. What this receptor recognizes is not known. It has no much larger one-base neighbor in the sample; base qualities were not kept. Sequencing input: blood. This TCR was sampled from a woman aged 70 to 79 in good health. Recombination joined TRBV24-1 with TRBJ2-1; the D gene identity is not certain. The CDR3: CATSGGPLANNEQFF. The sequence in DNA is TGTGCCACCAGTGGTGGGCCTTTAGCCAACAATGAGCAGTTCTTC.